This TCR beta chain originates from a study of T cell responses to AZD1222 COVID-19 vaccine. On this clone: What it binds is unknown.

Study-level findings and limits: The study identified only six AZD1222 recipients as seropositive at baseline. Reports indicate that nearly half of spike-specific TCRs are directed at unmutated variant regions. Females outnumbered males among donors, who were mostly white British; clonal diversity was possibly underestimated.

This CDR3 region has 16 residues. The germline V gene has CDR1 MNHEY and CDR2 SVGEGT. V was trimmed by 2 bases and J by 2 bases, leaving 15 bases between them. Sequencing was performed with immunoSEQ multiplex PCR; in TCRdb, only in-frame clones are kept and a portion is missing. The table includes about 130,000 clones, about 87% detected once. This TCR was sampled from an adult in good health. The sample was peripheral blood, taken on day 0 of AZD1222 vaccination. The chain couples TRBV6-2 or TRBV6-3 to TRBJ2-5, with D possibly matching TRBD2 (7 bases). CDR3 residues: CASSYDPGGHQETQYF. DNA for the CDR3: TGTGCCAGCAGTTACGATCCGGGGGGACATCAAGAGACCCAGTACTTC.